This T cell receptor (beta chain) was found in a study of blood T cell repertoires in COVID-19. A few counts support this clone. The protocol was immunoSEQ multiplex PCR, while the TCRdb copy is restricted to in-frame clones and leaves out a portion. The profile shows about 76,000 clones, over 75% of them singletons. The CDR3 is 13 residues long. Looked up from germline, CDR1 is LGHDT and CDR2 is YNNKEL (reference sequence). V lost 5 bases and J 5 bases, leaving 10 bases between the germline ends. The sequence was collected from a woman of 80 years or more with active or convalescent COVID-19. The V and J genes are TRBV3-1 (or the pseudogene TRBV3-2) and TRBJ1-5; D call uncertain. Sequenced sample: peripheral blood. The chain's CDR3 is CASSSQRDQPQHF. The CDR3 bases are TGTGCCAGCAGCTCACAGAGGGATCAGCCCCAGCATTTT.